This record looks at one T cell receptor (beta chain) sequence and its context. This sample was included in a study of blood T cell repertoires in COVID-19. Study-level information: Some COVID-19 samples were acute and others convalescent; all came from the United States, Italy and Spain. Sample material is recorded as cDNA or gDNA derived from T cells, B-cell-depleted T cells, or PBMCs.

This CDR3 has 15 residues. CDR1 and CDR2 from the germline V gene are SGHNT and YYREEE (reference sequence). After removal of 1 base from V and 6 bases from J, the junction contained 9 bases not matched to a gene. In the source study's methods: From reference gene primer amplification, estimates of nucleated cell counts were derived. The assay was immunoSEQ multiplex PCR, and TCRdb's table has in-frame clones only and misses some. V, J and clone size are taken as reported in that table, and D and trimming were inferred from the DNA itself. The sample carries about 200,000 clones, around nine tenths recorded once.

The sequence derives from a man between 18 and 35 years old with active or convalescent COVID-19. The chain combines TRBV5-4 with TRBJ1-2, with TRBD1 matching 7 bases. What was sequenced was peripheral blood. In nucleotides, the CDR3 is TGTGCCAGCAGCTTGCCGGGACAGTTTGGAGATGGCTACACCTTC. Residues: CASSLPGQFGDGYTF.